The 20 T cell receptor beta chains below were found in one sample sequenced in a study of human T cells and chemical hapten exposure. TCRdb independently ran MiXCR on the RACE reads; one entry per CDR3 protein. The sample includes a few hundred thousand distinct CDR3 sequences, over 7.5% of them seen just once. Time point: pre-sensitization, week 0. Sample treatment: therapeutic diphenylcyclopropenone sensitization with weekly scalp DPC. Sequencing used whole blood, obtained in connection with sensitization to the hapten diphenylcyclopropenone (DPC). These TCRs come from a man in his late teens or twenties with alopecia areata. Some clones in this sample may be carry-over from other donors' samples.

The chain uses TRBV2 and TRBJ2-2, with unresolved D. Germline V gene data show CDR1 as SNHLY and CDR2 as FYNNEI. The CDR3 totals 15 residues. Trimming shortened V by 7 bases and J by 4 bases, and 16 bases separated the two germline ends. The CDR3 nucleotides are TGTGCCAGCAATCAGCGAAGCGACGGCACCGGGGAGCTGTTTTTT. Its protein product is CASNQRSDGTGELFF.

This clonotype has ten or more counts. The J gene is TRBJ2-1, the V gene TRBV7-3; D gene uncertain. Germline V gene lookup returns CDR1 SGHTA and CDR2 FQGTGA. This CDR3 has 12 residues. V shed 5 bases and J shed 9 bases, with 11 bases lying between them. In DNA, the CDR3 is TGTGCCAGCAGCGAGAGGTTGGGTGAGCAGTTCTTC. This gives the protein CASSERLGEQFF.

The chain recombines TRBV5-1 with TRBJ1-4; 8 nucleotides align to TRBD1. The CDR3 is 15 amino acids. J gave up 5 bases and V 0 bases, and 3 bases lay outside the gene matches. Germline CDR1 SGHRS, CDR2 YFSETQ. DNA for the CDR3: TGCGCCAGCAGCTTGGGGGACAGGCAGAATGAAAAACTGTTTTTT. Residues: CASSLGDRQNEKLFF.

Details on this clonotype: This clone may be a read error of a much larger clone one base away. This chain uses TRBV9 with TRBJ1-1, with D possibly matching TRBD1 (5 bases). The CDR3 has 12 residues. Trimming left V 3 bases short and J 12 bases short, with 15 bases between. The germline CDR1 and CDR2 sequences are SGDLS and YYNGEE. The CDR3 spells CASSAMGTEPFF. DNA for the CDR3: TGTGCCAGCAGCGCGATGGGGACCGAACCTTTCTTT.

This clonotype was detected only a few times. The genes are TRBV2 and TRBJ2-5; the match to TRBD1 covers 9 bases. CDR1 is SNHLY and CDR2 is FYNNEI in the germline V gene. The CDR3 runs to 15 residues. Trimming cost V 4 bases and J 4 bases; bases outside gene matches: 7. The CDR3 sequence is CASSGGDRDAETQYF. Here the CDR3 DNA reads TGTGCCAGCAGTGGGGGGGACAGGGATGCAGAGACCCAGTACTTC.

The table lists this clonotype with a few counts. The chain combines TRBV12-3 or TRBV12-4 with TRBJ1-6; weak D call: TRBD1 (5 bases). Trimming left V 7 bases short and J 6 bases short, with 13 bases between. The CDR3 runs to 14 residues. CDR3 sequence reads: CASNRQPLNSPLHF. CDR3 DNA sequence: TGTGCCAGCAACCGACAGCCCCTTAATTCACCCCTCCACTTT.

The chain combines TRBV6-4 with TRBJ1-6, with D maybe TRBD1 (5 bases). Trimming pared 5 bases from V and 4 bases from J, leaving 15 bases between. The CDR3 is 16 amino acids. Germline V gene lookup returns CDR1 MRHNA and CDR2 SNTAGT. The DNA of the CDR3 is TGTGCCAGCAGTCCGGAGGGACGGAATTATAATTCACCCCTCCACTTT. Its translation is CASSPEGRNYNSPLHF.

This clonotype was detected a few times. CDR3 sequence: CASSYIGDSDETQYF. The DNA for the CDR3 is TGTGCCAGCAGTTACATCGGGGACTCAGACGAGACCCAGTACTTC. The chain couples TRBV6-2 or TRBV6-3 to TRBJ2-5, with D maybe TRBD2 (6 bases). CDR3 length: 15 residues. V was cut by 2 bases and J by 5 bases, with 15 bases left in between. The germline V gene encodes CDR1 MNHEY and CDR2 SVGEGT.

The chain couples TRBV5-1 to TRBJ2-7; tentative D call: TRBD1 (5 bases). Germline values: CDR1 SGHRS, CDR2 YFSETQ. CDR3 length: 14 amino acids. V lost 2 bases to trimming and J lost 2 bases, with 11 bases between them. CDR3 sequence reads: CASSFLPGTYEQYV. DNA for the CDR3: TGCGCCAGCAGCTTTCTTCCAGGGACCTACGAGCAGTACGTC.

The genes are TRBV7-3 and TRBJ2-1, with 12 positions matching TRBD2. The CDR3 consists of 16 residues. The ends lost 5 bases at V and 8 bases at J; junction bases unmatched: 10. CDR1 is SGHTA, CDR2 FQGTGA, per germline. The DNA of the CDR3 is TGTGCCAGCAGCCCCCAGCTAGCGGGGGGGCCGGATGAGCAGTTCTTC. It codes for CASSPQLAGGPDEQFF.

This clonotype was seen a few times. CDR3 bases: TGTGCCAGCAGCTTAGGGACTAGCCGGACCGGGGAGCTGTTTTTT. This encodes CASSLGTSRTGELFF. The chain combines TRBV7-6 with TRBJ2-2; 8 bases map to TRBD2. Trimming cost V 1 base and J 5 bases; bases outside gene matches: 3. CDR1 is SGHVS and CDR2 is FNYEAQ in the germline V gene. The CDR3 covers 15 residues.

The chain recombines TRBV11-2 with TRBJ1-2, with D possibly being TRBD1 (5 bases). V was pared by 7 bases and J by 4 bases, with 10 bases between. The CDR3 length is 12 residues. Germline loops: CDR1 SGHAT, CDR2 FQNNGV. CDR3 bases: TGTGCCAGCACCCACGGGGGCTATGGCTACACCTTC. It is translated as CASTHGGYGYTF.

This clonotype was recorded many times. The CDR3 nucleotides read TGTGCCAGCAGCGTAACAGCGGGACAGGAGAATGAAAAACTGTTTTTT. Residues: CASSVTAGQENEKLFF. J is TRBJ1-4 and V is TRBV9; TRBD1 matches 8 bases. This CDR3 spans 16 amino acids. V trimming: 1 base; J trimming: 5 bases; junction bases outside the gene matches: 7. The germline CDR1 and CDR2 sequences are SGDLS and YYNGEE.

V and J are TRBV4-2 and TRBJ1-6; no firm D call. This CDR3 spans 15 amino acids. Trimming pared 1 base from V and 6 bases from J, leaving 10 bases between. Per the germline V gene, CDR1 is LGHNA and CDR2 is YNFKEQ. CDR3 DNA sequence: TGTGCCAGCAGCCAAGTAATGAACCTTAATTCACCCCTCCACTTT. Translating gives CASSQVMNLNSPLHF.

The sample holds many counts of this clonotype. The CDR3, as DNA: TGTGCCATCAGTGAGTCAGCCAGGGGGCGCGGACAGCCCCAGCATTTT. Translated: CAISESARGRGQPQHF. V gene TRBV10-3 combines with J gene TRBJ1-5; 8 nucleotides match TRBD1. The V gene's germline CDR1 is ENHRY and CDR2 SYGVKD. V lost 0 bases and J lost 7; bases outside the gene matches: 8. CDR3 length: 16 residues.

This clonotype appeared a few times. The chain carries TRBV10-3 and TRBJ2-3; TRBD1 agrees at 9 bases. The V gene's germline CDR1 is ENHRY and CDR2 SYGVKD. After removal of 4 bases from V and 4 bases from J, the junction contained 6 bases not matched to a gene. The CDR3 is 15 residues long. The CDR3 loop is CAISVGQGSPDTQYF. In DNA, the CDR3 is TGTGCCATCAGTGTGGGACAGGGCTCCCCAGATACGCAGTATTTT.

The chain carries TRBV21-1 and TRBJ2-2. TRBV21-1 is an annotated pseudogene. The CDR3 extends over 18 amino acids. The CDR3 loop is CASSKVELQFANTGELFF. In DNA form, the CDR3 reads TGTGCCAGCAGCAAAGTCGAGCTTCAGTTCGCGAACACCGGGGAGCTGTTTTTT.

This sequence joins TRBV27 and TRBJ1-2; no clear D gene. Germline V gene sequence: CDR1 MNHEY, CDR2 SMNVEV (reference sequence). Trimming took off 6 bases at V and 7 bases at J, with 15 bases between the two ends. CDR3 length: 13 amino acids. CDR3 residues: CASRGTTARGYTF. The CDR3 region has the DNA TGTGCCAGCAGAGGCACAACGGCGCGTGGCTACACCTTC.

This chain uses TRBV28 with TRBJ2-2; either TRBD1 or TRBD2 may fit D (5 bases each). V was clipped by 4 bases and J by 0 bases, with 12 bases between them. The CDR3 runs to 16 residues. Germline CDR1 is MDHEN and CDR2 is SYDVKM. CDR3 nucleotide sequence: TGTGCCAGCAGTTCCTCGGGACGGCCGAACACCGGGGAGCTGTTTTTT. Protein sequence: CASSSSGRPNTGELFF. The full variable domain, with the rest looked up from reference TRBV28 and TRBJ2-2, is DVKVTQSSRYLVKRTGEKVFLECVQDMDHENMFWYRQDPGLGLRLIYFSYDVKMKEKGDIPEGYSVSREKKERFSLILESASTNQTSMYLCASSSSGRPNTGELFFGEGSRLTVL.

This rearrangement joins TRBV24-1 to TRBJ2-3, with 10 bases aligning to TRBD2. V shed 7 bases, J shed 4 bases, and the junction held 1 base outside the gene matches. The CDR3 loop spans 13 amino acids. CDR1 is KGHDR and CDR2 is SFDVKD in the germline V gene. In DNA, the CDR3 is TGTGCCACCAGGAGCGGGGGGGCAGATACGCAGTATTTT. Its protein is CATRSGGADTQYF.